Each of the 2 T cell receptor beta chains below was sequenced from the same sample in a study of T-cell memory formation after mild COVID-19. One entry per CDR3 protein results from TCRdb running MiXCR on the 5' RACE reads. The sample holds approximately 500,000 distinct CDR3 sequences, roughly 23% seen once. The sample consisted of PBMCs or a T cell subset sorted from them (not recorded which). These TCRs come from an adult woman who had mild COVID-19 (a few samples of this study predate the infection). Cell type and time point are not known.

This clonotype has a count of ten or more. The chain employs TRBV5-1 and TRBJ2-7; TRBD1 aligns across 9 bases. From germline, CDR1 is SGHRS and CDR2 YFSETQ. Trimming cost V 4 bases and J 3 bases; bases outside gene matches: 8. This CDR3 is built from 15 residues. The CDR3 sequence: CASSRSTGQGYEQYF. The DNA for the CDR3 is TGCGCCAGCAGCAGGTCTACGGGACAGGGCTACGAGCAGTACTTC.

This clonotype was picked up a small number of times. The rearrangement uses TRBV18 and TRBJ2-7; tentative D call: TRBD2 (6 bases). This CDR3 has 12 amino acids. V was pared by 8 bases and J by 6 bases, with 14 bases between. Germline-derived CDR1 and CDR2 are KGHSH and LQKENI. This CDR3 is CASAAEGFEQYF. CDR3 DNA: TGTGCCAGCGCCGCGGAGGGGTTCGAGCAGTACTTC. Full variable domain (missing parts from reference TRBV18 and TRBJ2-7): NAGVMQNPRHLVRRRGQEARLRCSPMKGHSHVYWYRQLPEEGLKFMVYLQKENIIDESGMPKERFSAEFPKEGPSILRIQQVVRGDSAAYFCASAAEGFEQYFGPGTRLTVT.